This T cell receptor (beta chain) was observed in a study of Ad26.COV2.S vaccination and SARS-CoV-2 variants. The overall study: Donor got 5x10^10 or 1x10^11 viral particles of Ad26.COV2.S. Study-wide points: It was vaccine recipients, not placebo recipients, who had the higher spike-specific TCR breadth.

Assay used: immunoSEQ multiplex PCR; TCRdb lists only in-frame clones, some missing. The table has some 270,000 clones, around 88% seen once. A word on this clone: Its cognate antigen is unknown.

Treatment meaning: 19 received Ad26.COV2.S at low or high dose, single or two shots; several received placebo; per-sample allocation not given. Samples were taken on day 63 after the first vaccine or placebo injection. The sample here was peripheral blood, taken in a trial of Ad26.COV2.S vaccine versus placebo. The TCR originated in a person between 18 and 65 years old who received the Ad26.COV2.S COVID-19 vaccine or a placebo.

The CDR3 loop reads CASTPKDSGYGYTF. The DNA of the CDR3 is TGTGCCAGCACCCCAAAAGATAGCGGCTATGGCTACACCTTC. The rearrangement uses TRBV7-9 and TRBJ1-2, with no clear D. This CDR3 comprises 14 residues. CDR1 is SEHNR and CDR2 is FQNEAQ in the germline V gene (reference sequence). V lost 7 bases to trimming and J lost 4 bases, with 16 bases between them.